This T cell receptor (beta chain) comes out of a study of a mutant IDH1 vaccine in newly diagnosed glioma. The overall study: Most patients had received both radiotherapy and temozolomide, the prior options being radiotherapy, temozolomide, or both.

To note about this clone: Its antigen is currently unknown.

The time point here: week 35, safety follow-up. With topical imiquimod, each dose of the vaccine consisted of 300 ug of mutant IDH1 20-mer peptide. Vaccinations, eight in total, occurred in weeks 1, 3, 5, 7, 11, 15, 19, 23. Germline V lookup: CDR1 SGHVS, CDR2 FNYEAQ. Deletions cut 1 base from V and 2 bases from J, with 4 bases between. The CDR3 consists of 13 residues. The protocol was immunoSEQ multiplex PCR, while the TCRdb copy is restricted to in-frame clones and leaves out a portion. The table includes about 27,000 clones, over 80% detected once. The chain links TRBV7-6 to TRBJ2-3; D gene unclear. This specimen consisted of PBMCs, obtained from a glioma patient whose treatment included an IDH1 peptide vaccine. The clonotype was recovered from a man aged 30-40 years with glioma. The CDR3 protein is CASSLEATDTQYF. Written as DNA, the CDR3 is TGTGCCAGCAGCTTAGAGGCCACAGATACGCAGTATTTT.